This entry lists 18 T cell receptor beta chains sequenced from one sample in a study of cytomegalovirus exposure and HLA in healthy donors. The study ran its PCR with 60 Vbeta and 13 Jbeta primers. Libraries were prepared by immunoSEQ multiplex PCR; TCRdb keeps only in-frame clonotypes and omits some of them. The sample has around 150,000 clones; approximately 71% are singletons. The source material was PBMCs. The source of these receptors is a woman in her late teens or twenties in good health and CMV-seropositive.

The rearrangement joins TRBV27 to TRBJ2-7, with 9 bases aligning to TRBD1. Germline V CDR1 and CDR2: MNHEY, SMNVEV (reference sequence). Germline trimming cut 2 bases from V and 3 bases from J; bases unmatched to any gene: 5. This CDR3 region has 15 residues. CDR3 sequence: CASSLTGQGLYEQYF. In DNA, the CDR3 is TGTGCCAGCAGTTTAACGGGACAGGGCCTCTACGAGCAGTACTTC.

In DNA form, the CDR3 reads TGTGCCAGCAACTCGGTCGGGGAGCTGTTTTTT. This encodes CASNSVGELFF. V is TRBV6-6 and J is TRBJ2-2; D remains unclear. V lost 7 bases, J lost 7 bases, and 7 bases lay in between. The CDR3 consists of 11 residues. Germline loops: CDR1 MNHNY, CDR2 SVGAGI (reference sequence).

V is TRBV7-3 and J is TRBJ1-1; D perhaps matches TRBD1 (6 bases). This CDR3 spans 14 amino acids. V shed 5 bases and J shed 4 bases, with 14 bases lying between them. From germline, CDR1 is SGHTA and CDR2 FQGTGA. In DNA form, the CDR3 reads TGTGCCAGCAGCGTACAGGGCGGGGGCACTGAAGCTTTCTTT. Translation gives CASSVQGGGTEAFF.

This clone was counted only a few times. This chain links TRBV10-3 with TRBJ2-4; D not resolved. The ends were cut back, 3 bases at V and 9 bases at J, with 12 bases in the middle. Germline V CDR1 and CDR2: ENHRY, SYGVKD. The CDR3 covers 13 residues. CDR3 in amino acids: CAISDTGRVIQYF. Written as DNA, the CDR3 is TGTGCCATCAGTGATACGGGTCGGGTCATTCAGTACTTC.

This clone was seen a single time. The CDR3 reads CASSPSPTGGGELFF. The CDR3 DNA follows: TGTGCCAGCTCACCCAGCCCGACGGGAGGCGGGGAGCTGTTTTTT. The rearrangement joins TRBV18 to TRBJ2-2, with 7 bases lining up with TRBD2. Germline V CDR1 and CDR2: KGHSH, LQKENI. V was clipped by 3 bases and J by 7 bases; unmatched bases: 8. CDR3 length equals 15 residues.

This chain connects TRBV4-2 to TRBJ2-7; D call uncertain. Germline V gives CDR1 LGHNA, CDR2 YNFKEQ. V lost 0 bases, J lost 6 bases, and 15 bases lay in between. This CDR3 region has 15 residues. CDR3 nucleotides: TGTGCCAGCAGCCAAGACGAGAGCCGCCGCGGCGAGCAGTACTTC. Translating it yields CASSQDESRRGEQYF.

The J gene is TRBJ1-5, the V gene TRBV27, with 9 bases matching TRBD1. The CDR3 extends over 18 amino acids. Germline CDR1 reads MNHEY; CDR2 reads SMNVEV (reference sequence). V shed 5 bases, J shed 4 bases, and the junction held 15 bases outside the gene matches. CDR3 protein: CASSPRGTGRGVNQPQHF. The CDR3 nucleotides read TGTGCCAGCAGTCCACGCGGGACAGGGAGGGGCGTTAATCAGCCCCAGCATTTT.

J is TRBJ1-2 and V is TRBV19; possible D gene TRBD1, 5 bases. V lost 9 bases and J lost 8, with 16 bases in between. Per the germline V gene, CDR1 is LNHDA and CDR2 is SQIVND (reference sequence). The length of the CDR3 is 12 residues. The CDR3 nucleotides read TGTGCCAGCTCCTTTGGGGCAGGAGGCTACACCTTC. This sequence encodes CASSFGAGGYTF. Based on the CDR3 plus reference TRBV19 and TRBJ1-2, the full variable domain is DGGITQSPKYLFRKEGQNVTLSCEQNLNHDAMYWYRQDPGQGLRLIYYSQIVNDFQKGDIAEGYSVSREKKESFPLTVTSAQKNPTAFYLCASSFGAGGYTFGSGTRLTVV.

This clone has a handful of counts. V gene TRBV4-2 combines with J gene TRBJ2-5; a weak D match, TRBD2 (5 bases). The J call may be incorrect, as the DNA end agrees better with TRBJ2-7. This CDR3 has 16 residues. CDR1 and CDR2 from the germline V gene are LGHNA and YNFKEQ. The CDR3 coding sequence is TGTGCCAGCAGCCAAGTCATGAGGGTGAGCTCCTACGAGCAGTACTTC. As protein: CASSQVMRVSSYEQYF.

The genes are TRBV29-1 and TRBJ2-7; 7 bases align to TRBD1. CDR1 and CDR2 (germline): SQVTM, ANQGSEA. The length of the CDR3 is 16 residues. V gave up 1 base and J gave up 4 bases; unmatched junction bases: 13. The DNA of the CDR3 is TGCAGCGTTGAAGGGAGACAGGGCAAAGAGCATTACGAGCAGTACTTC. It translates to CSVEGRQGKEHYEQYF.

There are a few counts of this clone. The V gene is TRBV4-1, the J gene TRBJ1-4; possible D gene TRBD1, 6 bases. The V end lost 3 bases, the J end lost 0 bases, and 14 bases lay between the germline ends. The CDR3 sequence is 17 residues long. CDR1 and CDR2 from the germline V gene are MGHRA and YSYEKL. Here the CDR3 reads CASSQVSGDPTNEKLFF. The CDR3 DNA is TGCGCCAGCAGCCAGGTCTCAGGGGACCCAACTAATGAAAAACTGTTTTTT.

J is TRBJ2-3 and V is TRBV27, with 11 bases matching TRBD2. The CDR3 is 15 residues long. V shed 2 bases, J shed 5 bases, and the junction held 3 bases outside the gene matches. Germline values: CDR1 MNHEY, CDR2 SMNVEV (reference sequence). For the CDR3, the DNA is TGTGCCAGCAGTTTAGGGCTAGCGGGAGGAGATACGCAGTATTTT. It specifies CASSLGLAGGDTQYF.

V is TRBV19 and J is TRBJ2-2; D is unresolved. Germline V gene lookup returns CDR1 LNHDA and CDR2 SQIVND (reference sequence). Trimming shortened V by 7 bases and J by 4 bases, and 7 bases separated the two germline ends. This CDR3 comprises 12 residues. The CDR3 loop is CASTSLTGELFF. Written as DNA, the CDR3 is TGTGCCAGTACCTCCCTCACCGGGGAGCTGTTTTTT.

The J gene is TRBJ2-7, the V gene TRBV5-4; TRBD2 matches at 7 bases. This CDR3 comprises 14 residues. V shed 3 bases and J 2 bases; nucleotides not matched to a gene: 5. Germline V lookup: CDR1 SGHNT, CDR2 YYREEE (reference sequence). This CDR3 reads CASSWSGGTYEQYF. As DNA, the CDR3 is TGTGCCAGCAGCTGGTCGGGAGGAACCTACGAGCAGTACTTC.

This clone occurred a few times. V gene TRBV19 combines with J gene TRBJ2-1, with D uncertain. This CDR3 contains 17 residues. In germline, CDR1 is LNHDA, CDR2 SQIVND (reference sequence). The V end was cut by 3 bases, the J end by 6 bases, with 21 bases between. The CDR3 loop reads CASSILSYSSIGNEQFF. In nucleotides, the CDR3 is TGTGCCAGTAGTATTCTTAGCTATTCGTCGATAGGCAATGAGCAGTTCTTC.

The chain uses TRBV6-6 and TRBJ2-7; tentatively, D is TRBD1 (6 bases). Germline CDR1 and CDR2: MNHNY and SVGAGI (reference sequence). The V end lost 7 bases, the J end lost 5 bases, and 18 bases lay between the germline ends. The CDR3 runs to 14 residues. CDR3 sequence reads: CASTEQGPLNEQYF. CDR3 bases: TGTGCCAGCACCGAACAGGGCCCGCTCAACGAGCAGTACTTC.

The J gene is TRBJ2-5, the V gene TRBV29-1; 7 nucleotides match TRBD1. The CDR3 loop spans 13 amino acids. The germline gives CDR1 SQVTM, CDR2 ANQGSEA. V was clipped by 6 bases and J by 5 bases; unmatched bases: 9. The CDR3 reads CSVRAGGWETQYF. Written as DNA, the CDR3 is TGCAGCGTCCGGGCAGGGGGTTGGGAGACCCAGTACTTC.

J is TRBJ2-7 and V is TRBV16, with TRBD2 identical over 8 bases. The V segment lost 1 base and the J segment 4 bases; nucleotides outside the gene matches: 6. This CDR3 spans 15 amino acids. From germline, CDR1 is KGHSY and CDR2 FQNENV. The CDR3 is CASSQLQGLEYEQYF. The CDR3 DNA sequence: TGTGCCAGCAGCCAATTACAGGGACTAGAGTACGAGCAGTACTTC.